The 10 T cell receptor beta chains in this list originate from one sample, sequenced in a study of T cell responses to AZD1222 COVID-19 vaccine. Assay used: immunoSEQ multiplex PCR; TCRdb lists only in-frame clones, some missing. The sample contains 85,000 or so clones, about 86% of which appear only once. The sample here was peripheral blood, taken 28 days after the second AZD1222 dose. The receptors derive from an adult who received the AZD1222 COVID-19 vaccine.

J is TRBJ2-7 and V is TRBV7-9, with a weak D call TRBD2 (5 bases). The V end lost 0 bases, the J end lost 3 bases, and 9 bases lay between the germline ends. The germline CDR1 and CDR2 sequences are SEHNR and FQNEAQ (reference sequence). This CDR3 is 14 amino acids long. CDR3 residues: CASSLASRDYEQYF. In DNA form, the CDR3 reads TGTGCCAGCAGCTTAGCGTCCCGGGACTACGAGCAGTACTTC.

J is TRBJ1-2 and V is TRBV3-1 (or the pseudogene TRBV3-2), with no clear D. The germline CDR1 and CDR2 sequences are LGHDT and YNNKEL (reference sequence). This CDR3 has 14 residues. The ends were cut back, 4 bases at V and 6 bases at J, with 15 bases in the middle. CDR3 residues: CASSLGTGVDGYTF. DNA of the CDR3: TGTGCCAGCAGCCTAGGTACCGGTGTGGATGGCTACACCTTC.

J is TRBJ2-5 and V is TRBV7-2; 8 bases match TRBD2. The CDR3 is 19 amino acids. The germline gives CDR1 SGHTA, CDR2 FQGNSA. With V trimmed by 1 base and J by 1 base, 14 bases remained unmatched. The CDR3 sequence: CASSLGPRVASGFQETQYF. For the CDR3, the DNA is TGTGCCAGCAGCTTAGGGCCCCGGGTGGCTAGCGGGTTCCAAGAGACCCAGTACTTC.

The chain employs TRBV28 and TRBJ1-5; TRBD1 aligns across 7 bases. The CDR3 contains 14 residues. V was pared by 6 bases and J by 4 bases, with 6 bases of the junction left unmatched. From germline, CDR1 is MDHEN and CDR2 SYDVKM. Here the CDR3 reads CASRQGQPNQPQHF. DNA of the CDR3: TGTGCCAGCAGACAGGGACAGCCAAATCAGCCCCAGCATTTT. The whole variable domain, remainder taken from reference TRBV28 and TRBJ1-5, is DVKVTQSSRYLVKRTGEKVFLECVQDMDHENMFWYRQDPGLGLRLIYFSYDVKMKEKGDIPEGYSVSREKKERFSLILESASTNQTSMYLCASRQGQPNQPQHFGDGTRLSIL.

The gene calls are TRBV7-9 and TRBJ2-6, with D perhaps matching TRBD1 (6 bases). Trimming shortened V by 0 bases and J by 2 bases, and 11 bases separated the two germline ends. Germline loops: CDR1 SEHNR, CDR2 FQNEAQ (reference sequence). The CDR3 has 17 residues. The CDR3 region is CASSLAARGTGANVLTF. The CDR3 region has the DNA TGTGCCAGCAGCTTAGCGGCCAGGGGAACTGGGGCCAACGTCCTGACTTTC.

The rearrangement links TRBV7-2 to TRBJ2-7; TRBD1 is a possible D gene (6 bases). Trimming took off 3 bases at V and 3 bases at J, with 15 bases between the two ends. In germline, CDR1 is SGHTA, CDR2 FQGNSA. CDR3 length: 15 residues. DNA for the CDR3: TGTGCCAGCAGCTTGGACAGCGGACGAAACTACGAGCAGTACTTC. Protein product: CASSLDSGRNYEQYF. Combining the CDR3 with reference TRBV7-2 and TRBJ2-7 gives the whole variable domain GAGVSQSPSNKVTEKGKDVELRCDPISGHTALYWYRQSLGQGLEFLIYFQGNSAPDKSGLPSDRFSAERTGGSVSTLTIQRTQQEDSAVYLCASSLDSGRNYEQYFGPGTRLTVT.

The V and J genes are TRBV7-8 and TRBJ2-7, with 8 bases fitting TRBD1. The V segment lost 7 bases and the J segment 5 bases; nucleotides outside the gene matches: 13. Germline CDR1 SGHVS, CDR2 FQNEAQ. The CDR3 is made up of 15 amino acids. The CDR3 DNA is TGTGCCAGCACTCCCAGGGGCAGGGGGCTCAACGAGCAGTACTTC. This translates into CASTPRGRGLNEQYF.

This rearrangement joins TRBV3-1 (or the pseudogene TRBV3-2) to TRBJ1-1; 8 bases line up with TRBD1. Per germline, CDR1 LGHDT and CDR2 YNNKEL (reference sequence). This CDR3 comprises 15 residues. V lost 3 bases, J lost 0 bases, and 3 bases stayed unmatched. The CDR3 protein is CASSQETGVNTEAFF. The CDR3 nucleotides read TGTGCCAGCAGCCAGGAGACAGGGGTGAACACTGAAGCTTTCTTT.

The chain combines TRBV19 with TRBJ1-1; 9 bases match TRBD1. V shed 5 bases, J shed 5 bases, and the junction held 6 bases outside the gene matches. Germline V gene data show CDR1 as LNHDA and CDR2 as SQIVND (reference sequence). This CDR3 has 14 amino acids. The CDR3 loop reads CASSPGTGTTEAFF. The CDR3 region has the DNA TGTGCCAGTAGTCCTGGGACAGGGACGACTGAAGCTTTCTTT.

The chain combines TRBV18 with TRBJ2-3; 10 bases are shared with TRBD1. There are 16 residues in the CDR3. From germline, CDR1 is KGHSH and CDR2 LQKENI. The ends lost 0 bases at V and 3 bases at J; junction bases unmatched: 3. CDR3 sequence (DNA): TGTGCCAGCTCACCACCAGCGGGACAGGGGACAGATACGCAGTATTTT. Translation gives CASSPPAGQGTDTQYF.